The 27 T cell receptor beta chains below come from one sample, sequenced in a study of cytomegalovirus exposure and HLA in healthy donors. With 60 Vbeta and 13 Jbeta primers, the PCR was carried out. The method was immunoSEQ multiplex PCR; TCRdb's version includes in-frame clones alone and lacks a portion of them. The top ten clones hold approximately 0.8% of a sample with approximately 170,000 clones, roughly 80% of them seen once. Sequenced: PBMCs. The source is a woman between 18 and 29 years old in good health and CMV-seronegative.

Written as DNA, the CDR3 is TGCGCCAGCAGCCAAGTGGTAGCGGGAGTGCTCTACAATGAGCAGTTCTTC. This translates into CASSQVVAGVLYNEQFF. The rearrangement joins TRBV4-3 to TRBJ2-1, with 9 bases aligning to TRBD2. Trimming cost V 1 base and J 3 bases; bases outside gene matches: 7. Per the germline V gene, CDR1 is LGHNA and CDR2 is YSLEER. This CDR3 is built from 17 residues.

This chain links TRBV7-2 with TRBJ1-2, with 7 bases aligning to TRBD1. With V trimmed by 5 bases and J by 7 bases, 7 bases remained unmatched. The CDR3 extends over 13 amino acids. Germline CDR1 and CDR2: SGHTA and FQGNSA. CDR3 protein: CASSQRGQGGYTF. For the CDR3, the DNA is TGTGCCAGCAGCCAAAGGGGGCAGGGTGGCTACACCTTC.

The chain links TRBV6-1 to TRBJ2-7; 7 bases line up with TRBD1. The CDR3 is 14 amino acids. CDR1 MNHNS and CDR2 SASEGT come from the germline V gene. The V segment lost 6 bases and the J segment 7 bases; nucleotides outside the gene matches: 12. CDR3 protein: CASRDIRDSVEQYF. Written as DNA, the CDR3 is TGTGCCAGCAGGGACATCCGGGACAGTGTTGAGCAGTACTTC.

The sample holds one count of this clone. The chain uses TRBV5-6 and TRBJ1-2; no clear D gene. V shed 0 bases and J shed 8 bases, with 14 bases lying between them. The CDR3 is made up of 14 amino acids. Germline values: CDR1 SGHDT, CDR2 YYEEEE. The CDR3 spells CASSLATTAGGYTF. DNA for the CDR3: TGTGCCAGCAGCTTGGCCACGACCGCGGGCGGCTACACCTTC.

This clone showed up just once. The rearrangement uses TRBV18 and TRBJ2-1, with 13 bases fitting TRBD2. The CDR3 spans 15 residues. J lost 6 bases, V lost 4 bases, and 3 bases had no gene match. Germline-derived CDR1 and CDR2 are KGHSH and LQKENI. The CDR3 sequence is CASSLGLAGVNEQFF. CDR3 in DNA: TGTGCCAGCTCACTTGGACTAGCGGGAGTCAATGAGCAGTTCTTC.

The rearrangement uses TRBV4-1 and TRBJ1-1; possibly TRBD1 for D (6 bases). Germline values: CDR1 MGHRA, CDR2 YSYEKL. The CDR3 length is 15 residues. V lost 1 base and J 2 bases, leaving 11 bases between the germline ends. Here the CDR3 DNA reads TGCGCCAGCAGCCAAGGTTCGGGACAAAACACTGAAGCTTTCTTT. Translated: CASSQGSGQNTEAFF.

The genes are TRBV6-5 and TRBJ2-7, with TRBD1 identical over 7 bases. Germline V gene lookup returns CDR1 MNHEY and CDR2 SVGAGI. The CDR3 has 15 residues. V dropped 6 bases and J dropped 5; count of bases not matched to a gene: 13. CDR3 nucleotides: TGTGCCAGCAGCCTACGACAGGGTACGAGAAACGAGCAGTACTTC. Residues: CASSLRQGTRNEQYF.

V is TRBV6-5 and J is TRBJ1-1; 7 bases are a match to TRBD1. The CDR3 runs to 16 residues. The germline V gene has CDR1 MNHEY and CDR2 SVGAGI. V lost 0 bases and J lost 1; bases outside the gene matches: 5. The CDR3 DNA sequence: TGTGCCAGCAGTTACTCGACAGGGACGGGGAACACTGAAGCTTTCTTT. This codes for CASSYSTGTGNTEAFF.

The rearrangement links TRBV7-8 to TRBJ2-2; 7 positions match TRBD2. V lost 3 bases, J lost 5 bases, and 9 bases stayed unmatched. Germline CDR1 SGHVS, CDR2 FQNEAQ. The CDR3 runs 16 residues. Here the CDR3 reads CASSFLAVKETGELFF. CDR3 bases: TGTGCCAGCAGCTTTCTAGCGGTGAAGGAGACCGGGGAGCTGTTTTTT.

The chain uses TRBV7-8 and TRBJ1-1; unclear D gene. V was pared by 2 bases and J by 7 bases, with 5 bases between. Looked up from germline, CDR1 is SGHVS and CDR2 is FQNEAQ. This CDR3 has 11 amino acids. Written as DNA, the CDR3 is TGTGCCAGCAGCTTAACGCGTGAAGCTTTCTTT. Its protein is CASSLTREAFF. Based on the CDR3 plus reference TRBV7-8 and TRBJ1-1, the full variable domain is GAGVSQSPRYKVAKRGQDVALRCDPISGHVSLFWYQQALGQGPEFLTYFQNEAQLDKSGLPSDRFFAERPEGSVSTLKIQRTQQEDSAVYLCASSLTREAFFGQGTRLTVV.

The chain links TRBV5-8 to TRBJ2-5; no firm D call. Germline CDR1 is SGHTS and CDR2 is YDEGEE. This CDR3 region has 14 residues. With 0 bases removed from V and 4 bases from J, the gap between germline ends came to 10 bases. CDR3 nucleotide sequence: TGTGCCAGCAGCTTGGCGGAGTTTGGAGAGACCCAGTACTTC. It codes for CASSLAEFGETQYF.

This clone was seen only a few times. This chain links TRBV18 with TRBJ1-4; possible D gene TRBD1, 6 bases. The V gene's germline CDR1 is KGHSH and CDR2 LQKENI. The CDR3 is 14 residues long. Trimming stripped 3 bases from V and 11 bases from J, with 16 bases between. CDR3 region: CASSPSGGRGKLFF. In DNA, the CDR3 is TGTGCCAGCTCACCGTCCGGGGGGCGCGGGAAACTGTTTTTT.

The V call is TRBV7-3, the J call TRBJ2-3; D uncertain. Germline V gene sequence: CDR1 SGHTA, CDR2 FQGTGA. CDR3 length: 14 amino acids. Trimming shortened V by 0 bases and J by 0 bases, and 4 bases separated the two germline ends. The CDR3 sequence is CASSLTASTDTQYF. DNA for the CDR3: TGTGCCAGCAGCTTAACGGCTAGCACAGATACGCAGTATTTT. Using reference TRBV7-3 and TRBJ2-3 for the parts outside the CDR3, the full variable domain is GAGVSQTPSNKVTEKGKYVELRCDPISGHTALYWYRQSLGQGPEFLIYFQGTGAADDSGLPNDRFFAVRPEGSVSTLKIQRTERGDSAVYLCASSLTASTDTQYFGPGTRLTVL.

The chain links TRBV6-5 to TRBJ1-2; D is unresolved. This CDR3 is built from 14 residues. Trimming stripped 5 bases from V and 5 bases from J, with 15 bases between. Germline V lookup: CDR1 MNHEY, CDR2 SVGAGI. CDR3 nucleotide sequence: TGTGCCAGCAGTGAAAACTACGTCGGGTATGGCTACACCTTC. Translated, it gives CASSENYVGYGYTF.

V usage is TRBV12-5 and J usage is TRBJ2-4, with D perhaps TRBD2 (6 bases). The germline V and J ends were trimmed by 3 bases and 0 bases, with 15 bases remaining between them. The CDR3 runs 17 residues. The germline gives CDR1 LGHNT, CDR2 FRNRAP. CDR3 in DNA: TGTGCTAGTGGTTTACCCACTCCGGGACTAGCCAAAAACATTCAGTACTTC. Translation: CASGLPTPGLAKNIQYF.

V is TRBV28 and J is TRBJ2-1; 8 nucleotides align to TRBD2. The CDR3 covers 14 residues. The J segment lost 5 bases and the V segment lost 11 bases, leaving 11 bases of the junction unmatched. Germline CDR1 MDHEN, CDR2 SYDVKM. The CDR3 DNA reads as TGTGCCGTACTAGGGCTAGCGGGCGACAATGAGCAGTTCTTC. Its protein product is CAVLGLAGDNEQFF.

This clone was observed a single time. This chain joins TRBV4-2 and TRBJ2-1, with 14 positions matching TRBD2. Trimming took 1 base from V and 5 from J; bases not matched to a gene: 4. Germline-derived CDR1 and CDR2 are LGHNA and YNFKEQ. The CDR3 runs 17 residues. CDR3 in DNA: TGTGCCAGCAGCCAAGCTAGACTAGCGGGAGGGAACAATGAGCAGTTCTTC. The encoded protein is CASSQARLAGGNNEQFF.

The J gene is TRBJ1-1, the V gene TRBV27, with TRBD1 matching 7 bases. V lost 5 bases and J lost 0; bases outside the gene matches: 6. From germline, CDR1 is MNHEY and CDR2 SMNVEV (reference sequence). The CDR3 length is 15 residues. The CDR3 nucleotides read TGTGCCAGCAGTCTTACCACAGGGGTGAACACTGAAGCTTTCTTT. It translates to CASSLTTGVNTEAFF.

The rearrangement uses TRBV6-1 and TRBJ2-2, with 9 bases that match TRBD1. V lost 8 bases, J lost 7 bases, and 11 bases stayed unmatched. Looked up from germline, CDR1 is MNHNS and CDR2 is SASEGT. CDR3 length: 15 amino acids. The CDR3 DNA sequence: TGTGCCAGCCAAACAGGACAGGGGACTGGCGGGGAGCTGTTTTTT. Encoded protein: CASQTGQGTGGELFF.

The rearrangement uses TRBV5-6 and TRBJ1-2; D remains ambiguous. The CDR3 loop spans 12 amino acids. Per germline, CDR1 SGHDT and CDR2 YYEEEE. V dropped 1 base and J dropped 6 bases, with 7 bases sitting between them. The CDR3 bases are TGTGCCAGCAGCTTGAACGGGAATGGCTACACCTTC. It encodes CASSLNGNGYTF.

The J gene is TRBJ1-6, the V gene TRBV11-2; 7 bases align to TRBD1. The CDR3 consists of 17 residues. After removal of 3 bases from V and 9 bases from J, the junction contained 14 bases not matched to a gene. Per germline, CDR1 SGHAT and CDR2 FQNNGV. As DNA, the CDR3 is TGTGCCAGCAGCTTCCTCCAGAGGGACAGCAGGACTTCACCCCTCCACTTT. Translation gives CASSFLQRDSRTSPLHF.

The rearrangement links TRBV6-1 to TRBJ1-1; D gene unclear. The germline CDR1 and CDR2 sequences are MNHNS and SASEGT. The CDR3 consists of 13 residues. V lost 3 bases, J lost 1 base, and 6 bases lay in between. CDR3 DNA: TGTGCCAGCAGTGATTTAGCGAACACTGAAGCTTTCTTT. Protein product: CASSDLANTEAFF.

This clone showed up just a few times. The rearrangement links TRBV29-1 to TRBJ1-3; 8 bases map to TRBD1. The CDR3 contains 12 residues. J was trimmed by 2 bases and V by 7 bases; bases with no gene match: 1. Germline-derived CDR1 and CDR2 are SQVTM and ANQGSEA. CDR3 sequence (DNA): TGCAGCGCGACAGGGGCTGGAAACACCATATATTTT. This codes for CSATGAGNTIYF.

The chain employs TRBV7-2 and TRBJ2-3; 11 bases fit TRBD2. The CDR3 contains 16 residues. Losses at the gene ends were 5 bases for V and 0 bases for J; bases not matched to a gene: 4. From germline, CDR1 is SGHTA and CDR2 FQGNSA. CDR3 residues: CASSRGTSGSTDTQYF. In DNA, the CDR3 is TGTGCCAGCAGCAGAGGGACTAGCGGAAGCACAGATACGCAGTATTTT.

The genes are TRBV10-3 and TRBJ1-2; tentatively, D is TRBD1 (6 bases). The V gene's germline CDR1 is ENHRY and CDR2 SYGVKD. CDR3 length equals 13 residues. The V gene lost 6 bases and the J gene lost 4 bases, with 12 bases spanning the gap. The chain's CDR3 is CAISGGGPYGYTF. CDR3 coding DNA: TGTGCCATCAGCGGGGGGGGCCCCTATGGCTACACCTTC.

The CDR3 protein is CASPSLTEPNTEAFF. For the CDR3, the DNA is TGTGCCAGCCCTTCCCTAACAGAGCCGAACACTGAAGCTTTCTTT. This chain uses TRBV28 with TRBJ1-1; D gene unclear. Germline-derived CDR1 and CDR2 are MDHEN and SYDVKM. V lost 8 bases and J 1 base, leaving 17 bases between the germline ends. This CDR3 comprises 15 residues.

The chain is built from TRBV19 and TRBJ2-3; 11 bases are shared with TRBD2. Looked up from germline, CDR1 is LNHDA and CDR2 is SQIVND (reference sequence). This CDR3 region has 16 residues. With 3 bases clipped from V and 2 bases from J, the junction kept 4 bases outside the gene matches. CDR3 nucleotide sequence: TGTGCCAGTAGTATGCGACTAGCGGGACTCACAGATACGCAGTATTTT. It translates to CASSMRLAGLTDTQYF.